A single sample is the source of the 17 T cell receptor beta chains below, sequenced in a study of beta chain features in type 1 diabetes. Sequencing targeted expressed TCRB transcripts, as all isolated RNA had been reverse transcribed. Produced via immunoSEQ multiplex PCR; TCRdb's table is partial and in-frame only. The table shows 850,000 to 900,000 clones, with roughly 15% occurring only once. Sequenced: naive CD4+ T cells from blood. All receptors derive from a woman aged 18-29 years in good health.

J is TRBJ1-1 and V is TRBV7-9, with 7 bases matching TRBD1. The trim removed 5 bases at V and 1 base at J, leaving 4 bases unmatched. The CDR3 is made up of 14 amino acids. The germline V gene has CDR1 SEHNR and CDR2 FQNEAQ (reference sequence). CDR3 DNA sequence: TGTGCCAGCAGCCCGGGGGACAGGAACACTGAAGCTTTCTTT. Protein: CASSPGDRNTEAFF.

This sequence joins TRBV5-4 and TRBJ2-1; 8 bases are shared with TRBD2. Germline V gene sequence: CDR1 SGHNT, CDR2 YYREEE (reference sequence). The CDR3 is 15 residues long. The ends lost 3 bases at V and 4 bases at J; junction bases unmatched: 6. The CDR3: CASSWGTSGYNEQFF. The DNA for the CDR3 is TGTGCCAGCAGCTGGGGTACTAGCGGATACAATGAGCAGTTCTTC.

The chain carries TRBV7-9 and TRBJ1-6, with D unresolved. This CDR3 contains 14 residues. V lost 5 bases, J lost 0 bases, and 5 bases lay in between. In germline, CDR1 is SEHNR, CDR2 FQNEAQ (reference sequence). The CDR3 region is CASSPGSYNSPLHF. CDR3 DNA sequence: TGTGCCAGCAGCCCGGGCTCCTATAATTCACCCCTCCACTTT.

This sequence joins TRBV7-9 and TRBJ1-1, with no clear D. The CDR3 length is 14 residues. Germline CDR1 and CDR2: SEHNR and FQNEAQ (reference sequence). The V end lost 7 bases, the J end lost 4 bases, and 16 bases lay between the germline ends. CDR3 in amino acids: CASNLRPQSTEAFF. The CDR3 coding sequence is TGTGCCAGCAACCTCCGCCCCCAGAGCACTGAAGCTTTCTTT.

In its sample, this clone was seen a few times. The CDR3 DNA reads as TGTGCCAGCAGCCAAACTAGTAGCGGGAGCTCCTACAATGAGCAGTTCTTC. Translating gives CASSQTSSGSSYNEQFF. V gene TRBV4-2 combines with J gene TRBJ2-1, with TRBD2 identical over 9 bases. The ends lost 2 bases at V and 0 bases at J; junction bases unmatched: 5. Germline lookup yields CDR1 LGHNA and CDR2 YNFKEQ. The CDR3 has 17 residues.

V is TRBV19 and J is TRBJ2-3, with D uncertain. V lost 4 bases and J lost 2, with 10 bases in between. This CDR3 comprises 14 residues. CDR1 is LNHDA and CDR2 is SQIVND in the germline V gene (reference sequence). CDR3 DNA: TGTGCCAGTAGTAGGATCGGTACCACAGATACGCAGTATTTT. Protein: CASSRIGTTDTQYF.

The chain links TRBV19 to TRBJ2-5; 9 nucleotides agree with TRBD1. The germline CDR1 and CDR2 sequences are LNHDA and SQIVND (reference sequence). The CDR3 length is 14 residues. Unmatched junction bases numbered 6, after V lost 3 bases and J lost 7 bases. CDR3 in DNA: TGTGCCAGTAGTATGGGGACAGGGAGAGGGACCCAGTACTTC. This gives the protein CASSMGTGRGTQYF. The full variable domain, its missing parts supplied by reference TRBV19 and TRBJ2-5, is DGGITQSPKYLFRKEGQNVTLSCEQNLNHDAMYWYRQDPGQGLRLIYYSQIVNDFQKGDIAEGYSVSREKKESFPLTVTSAQKNPTAFYLCASSMGTGRGTQYFGPGTRLLVL.

The CDR3 loop is CASSKTFGGANVLTF. The DNA of the CDR3 is TGTGCCAGCAGTAAGACATTCGGTGGGGCCAACGTCCTGACTTTC. The chain employs TRBV6-6 and TRBJ2-6; unclear D gene. Germline V gives CDR1 MNHNY, CDR2 SVGAGI (reference sequence). Between the trimmed V and J ends, which lost 5 bases and 3 bases, there was a span of 11 bases. This CDR3 is built from 15 residues.

The table lists this clone with a few counts. Additional DNA sequences in this sample encode the identical CDR3. V gene TRBV4-2 combines with J gene TRBJ2-5; TRBD1 matches 7 bases. V lost 4 bases, J lost 2 bases, and 4 bases stayed unmatched. This CDR3 region has 14 residues. Germline loops: CDR1 LGHNA, CDR2 YNFKEQ. The CDR3 is CASSPGQFQETQYF. The CDR3 coding sequence is TGTGCCAGCAGCCCGGGACAGTTTCAAGAGACCCAGTACTTC.

V is TRBV6-6 and J is TRBJ2-7, with D possibly TRBD1 on 6 matching bases. The CDR3 is 15 residues long. V was cut by 6 bases and J by 7 bases, with 22 bases left in between. CDR1 is MNHNY and CDR2 is SVGAGI in the germline V gene (reference sequence). The CDR3 DNA follows: TGTGCCAGCAGATCCCCGGGACACGAGGCTCGGGAGCAGTACTTC. This codes for CASRSPGHEAREQYF.

In its sample, this clone was seen a few times. This chain connects TRBV6-5 to TRBJ1-1; 7 bases agree with TRBD1. The CDR3 has 13 amino acids. Unmatched junction bases numbered 3, after V lost 3 bases and J lost 5 bases. Germline V gene data show CDR1 as MNHEY and CDR2 as SVGAGI. CDR3 DNA: TGTGCCAGCAGTTATAACAGGGGTACTGAAGCTTTCTTT. This gives the protein CASSYNRGTEAFF.

This chain links TRBV19 with TRBJ1-2; no firm D call. V was cut by 3 bases and J by 2 bases, with 7 bases left in between. The CDR3 length is 13 residues. The germline V gene has CDR1 LNHDA and CDR2 SQIVND (reference sequence). CDR3 nucleotide sequence: TGTGCCAGTAGTATGGTCGGCAACTATGGCTACACCTTC. This translates into CASSMVGNYGYTF.

In the case of this clone: This sample includes further DNA sequences coding for the same CDR3. The chain links TRBV14 to TRBJ2-7; D is undetermined. Deletions cut 3 bases from V and 4 bases from J, with 4 bases between. Germline values: CDR1 SGHDN, CDR2 FVKESK. This CDR3 has 11 amino acids. The DNA for the CDR3 is TGTGCCAGCAGCCACTTGTACGAGCAGTACTTC. This sequence encodes CASSHLYEQYF. Filled out from reference TRBV14 and TRBJ2-7, the complete variable domain reads EAGVTQFPSHSVIEKGQTVTLRCDPISGHDNLYWYRRVMGKEIKFLLHFVKESKQDESGMPNNRFLAERTGGTYSTLKVQPAELEDSGVYFCASSHLYEQYFGPGTRLTVT.

This sequence joins TRBV10-3 and TRBJ2-3; 7 bases are a match to TRBD2. CDR1 is ENHRY, CDR2 SYGVKD, per germline. CDR3 length: 14 residues. Trimming took 10 bases from V and 2 from J; bases not matched to a gene: 9. CDR3 in DNA: TGTGCCACCGAACGGGAGGAAAACACAGATACGCAGTATTTT. Translated, it gives CATEREENTDTQYF.

This sequence joins TRBV6-5 and TRBJ1-5, with a weak D call TRBD1 (5 bases). The CDR3 runs to 14 residues. The ends were cut back, 5 bases at V and 8 bases at J, with 16 bases in the middle. Germline CDR1 is MNHEY and CDR2 is SVGAGI. In DNA form, the CDR3 reads TGTGCCAGCAGTCCCAGGGCTGGGAAGGAGCCCCAGCATTTT. Its protein is CASSPRAGKEPQHF.

There are a few counts of this clone. The rearrangement uses TRBV10-3 and TRBJ2-7; 7 nucleotides align to TRBD1. The J segment lost 0 bases and the V segment lost 4 bases, leaving 6 bases of the junction unmatched. Germline lookup yields CDR1 ENHRY and CDR2 SYGVKD. The CDR3 runs 15 residues. CDR3 region: CAISVPGQTSYEQYF. CDR3 coding DNA: TGTGCCATCAGTGTACCGGGACAGACCTCCTACGAGCAGTACTTC.

This chain links TRBV6-5 with TRBJ1-5; D is unclear. From germline, CDR1 is MNHEY and CDR2 SVGAGI. Deletions cut 2 bases from V and 6 bases from J, with 8 bases between. This CDR3 has 13 residues. CDR3 nucleotides: TGTGCCAGCAGTTACCGCGTGGGTCAGCCCCAGCATTTT. Residues: CASSYRVGQPQHF.